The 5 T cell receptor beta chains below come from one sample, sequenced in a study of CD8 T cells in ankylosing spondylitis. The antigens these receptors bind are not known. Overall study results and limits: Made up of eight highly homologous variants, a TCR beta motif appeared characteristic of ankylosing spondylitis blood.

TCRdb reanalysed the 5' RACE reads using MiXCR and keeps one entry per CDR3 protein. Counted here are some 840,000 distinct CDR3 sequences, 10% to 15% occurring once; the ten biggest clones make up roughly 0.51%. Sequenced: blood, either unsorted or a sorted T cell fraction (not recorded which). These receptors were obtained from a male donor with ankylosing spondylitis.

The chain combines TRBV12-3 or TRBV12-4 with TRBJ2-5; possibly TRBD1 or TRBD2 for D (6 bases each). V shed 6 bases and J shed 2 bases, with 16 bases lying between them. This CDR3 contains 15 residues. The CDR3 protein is CASSTSRDIQETQYF. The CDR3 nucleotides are TGTGCCAGCAGCACTAGCCGGGACATACAAGAGACCCAGTACTTC.

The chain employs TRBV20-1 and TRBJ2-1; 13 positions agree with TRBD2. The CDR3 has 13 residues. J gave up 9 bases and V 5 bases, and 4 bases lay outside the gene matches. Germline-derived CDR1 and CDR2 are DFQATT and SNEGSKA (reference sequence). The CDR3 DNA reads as TGCAGTGCTGGACTAGCGGGAGACGGTGAGCAGTTCTTC. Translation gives CSAGLAGDGEQFF.

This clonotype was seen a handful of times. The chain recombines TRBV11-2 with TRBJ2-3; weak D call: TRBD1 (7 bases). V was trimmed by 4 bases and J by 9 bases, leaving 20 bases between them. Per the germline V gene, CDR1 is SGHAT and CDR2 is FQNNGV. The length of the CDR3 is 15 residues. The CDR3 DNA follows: TGTGCCAGCAGCTCTCCTCGGGGGCGCAGGGGGACGCAGTATTTT. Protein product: CASSSPRGRRGTQYF. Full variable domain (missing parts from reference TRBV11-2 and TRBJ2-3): EAGVAQSPRYKIIEKRQSVAFWCNPISGHATLYWYQQILGQGPKLLIQFQNNGVVDDSQLPKDRFSAERLKGVDSTLKIQPAKLEDSAVYLCASSSPRGRRGTQYFGPGTRLTVL.

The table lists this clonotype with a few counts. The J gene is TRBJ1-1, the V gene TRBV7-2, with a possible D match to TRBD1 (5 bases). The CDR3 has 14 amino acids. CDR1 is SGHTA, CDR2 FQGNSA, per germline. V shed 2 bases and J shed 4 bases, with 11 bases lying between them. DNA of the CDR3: TGTGCCAGCAGCTTAAGGGCAGGGTTCACTGAAGCTTTCTTT. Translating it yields CASSLRAGFTEAFF.

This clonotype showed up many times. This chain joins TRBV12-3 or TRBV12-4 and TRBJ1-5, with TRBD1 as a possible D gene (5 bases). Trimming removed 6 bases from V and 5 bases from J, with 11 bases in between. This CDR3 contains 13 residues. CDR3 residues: CASSWDWDQPQHF. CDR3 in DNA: TGTGCCAGCAGCTGGGACTGGGATCAGCCCCAGCATTTT.